Listed here are 26 T cell receptor beta chains from one sample, sequenced in a study of T-cell memory formation after mild COVID-19. TCRdb reprocessed the 5' RACE reads via MiXCR and lists one record per CDR3 protein. The sample includes roughly 620,000 distinct CDR3 sequences, approximately 18% of them seen just once. Sequenced sample: PBMCs or a T cell subset sorted from them (not recorded which). All receptors derive from an adult woman who had mild COVID-19 (a few samples of this study predate the infection). Cell type and time point are not known.

The genes are TRBV10-3 and TRBJ1-1, with 7 bases that match TRBD1. From germline, CDR1 is ENHRY and CDR2 SYGVKD. The CDR3 has 14 amino acids. Trimming removed 5 bases from V and 1 base from J; junction bases left unmatched: 4. The CDR3 here is CAISIQGSNTEAFF. The CDR3 region has the DNA TGTGCCATCAGTATACAGGGGTCGAACACTGAAGCTTTCTTT.

The chain combines TRBV7-9 with TRBJ2-5, with D uncertain. CDR1 and CDR2 from the germline V gene are SEHNR and FQNEAQ (reference sequence). Trimming pared 3 bases from V and 1 base from J, leaving 15 bases between. The CDR3 spans 16 residues. CDR3 in DNA: TGTGCCAGCAGCTTTAGTCCGACGGTGGCCCAAGAGACCCAGTACTTC. This translates into CASSFSPTVAQETQYF.

As to this clonotype: At one end the junction does not follow the germline gene, possibly because of a read error. The rearrangement joins TRBV7-9 to TRBJ1-2, with D hard to call. CDR3 length: 15 amino acids. The germline gives CDR1 SEHNR, CDR2 FQNEAQ (reference sequence). The CDR3 reads CASSSPSTTAYGYPF. The CDR3 nucleotides read TGTGCCAGCAGCTCACCGTCAACCACCGCTTATGGCTACCCCTTC.

This clonotype was counted a few times. Mismatch with germline at one junction end may stem from a read error. The chain carries TRBV19 and TRBJ2-5, with D hard to call. Germline values: CDR1 LNHDA, CDR2 SQIVND (reference sequence). This CDR3 has 15 amino acids. The CDR3 is CASSTPLGNGYTVVF. Here the CDR3 DNA reads TGTGCCAGTAGTACCCCCCTTGGGAACGGGTATACTGTGGTCTTC. Using reference TRBV19 and TRBJ2-5 for the parts outside the CDR3, the full variable domain is DGGITQSPKYLFRKEGQNVTLSCEQNLNHDAMYWYRQDPGQGLRLIYYSQIVNDFQKGDIAEGYSVSREKKESFPLTVTSAQKNPTAFYLCASSTPLGNGYTVVFGPGTRLLVL.

This clonotype has a single count. The chain has TRBV7-8 and TRBJ2-1; 11 bases are shared with TRBD2. V lost 5 bases to trimming and J lost 7 bases; unmatched junction nucleotides: 10. CDR3 length: 16 residues. CDR1 is SGHVS and CDR2 is FQNEAQ in the germline V gene. The DNA of the CDR3 is TGTGCCAGCAGCGTACTAGCGGGGGTCGACAGGAATGAGCAGTTCTTC. Its protein product is CASSVLAGVDRNEQFF.

The chain employs TRBV19 and TRBJ1-1; D may be TRBD1 (6 bases). Germline lookup yields CDR1 LNHDA and CDR2 SQIVND (reference sequence). Trimming shortened V by 7 bases and J by 4 bases, and 19 bases separated the two germline ends. This CDR3 has 15 amino acids. CDR3 loop: CASTLHPLRGTEAFF. In DNA, the CDR3 is TGTGCCAGTACCCTCCACCCGCTCAGGGGCACTGAAGCTTTCTTT.

This clonotype was counted ten times or more. The chain uses TRBV27 and TRBJ2-2; perhaps D is TRBD1 or TRBD2 (6 bases each). CDR1 and CDR2 (germline): MNHEY, SMNVEV (reference sequence). V was clipped by 1 base and J by 5 bases, with 11 bases between them. This CDR3 has 15 amino acids. DNA of the CDR3: TGTGCCAGCAGTTTATTCGGGGGCGGGACCGGGGAGCTGTTTTTT. Amino acids: CASSLFGGGTGELFF.

This clonotype was recorded a few times. The rearrangement joins TRBV5-1 to TRBJ1-1, with a weak D call TRBD1 (6 bases). Per germline, CDR1 SGHRS and CDR2 YFSETQ. There are 18 residues in the CDR3. Trimming stripped 4 bases from V and 7 bases from J, with 29 bases between. CDR3 residues: CASSALAAGAGSSDEAFF. The DNA of the CDR3 is TGCGCCAGCAGCGCACTCGCAGCAGGGGCAGGCAGCTCGGATGAAGCTTTCTTT.

The chain recombines TRBV11-3 with TRBJ2-1; 13 positions agree with TRBD2. Germline CDR1 SGHNT, CDR2 YENEEA. The CDR3 runs to 18 residues. Trimming at V came to 5 bases and at J to 4 bases, leaving 11 bases not matched to a gene. This CDR3 is CASSPAGLAGVGYNEQFF. The CDR3 DNA sequence: TGTGCCAGCAGCCCAGCTGGACTAGCGGGAGTAGGATACAATGAGCAGTTCTTC.

This sequence joins TRBV15 and TRBJ2-7; 10 positions agree with TRBD1. The trim removed 1 base at V and 8 bases at J, leaving 17 bases unmatched. The CDR3 spans 18 residues. Germline values: CDR1 LNHNV, CDR2 YYDKDF (reference sequence). The CDR3 region has the DNA TGTGCCACCAGCAGAGGGACAGGGGGGAGGAACCGTCTTGAGAAGCAGTACTTC. Residues: CATSRGTGGRNRLEKQYF.

The table lists this clonotype with a few counts. The V gene is TRBV20-1, the J gene TRBJ1-5; no reliable D call. V was trimmed by 6 bases and J by 0 bases, leaving 9 bases between them. The CDR3 spans 13 residues. The germline gives CDR1 DFQATT, CDR2 SNEGSKA (reference sequence). The CDR3 protein is CSAKADSNQPQHF. CDR3 DNA sequence: TGCAGTGCAAAGGCGGATAGCAATCAGCCCCAGCATTTT.

This clonotype was detected only a few times. The chain links TRBV5-6 to TRBJ2-4; the D gene is possibly TRBD2 (5 bases). V gave up 4 bases and J gave up 0 bases, with 14 bases separating them. CDR1 and CDR2 from the germline V gene are SGHDT and YYEEEE. The CDR3 totals 16 residues. DNA of the CDR3: TGTGCCAGCAGCCTGGGAGTCAAGATAGCCAAAAACATTCAGTACTTC. Translating gives CASSLGVKIAKNIQYF.

This clonotype turned up a few times. The chain links TRBV2 to TRBJ2-7, with 7 bases that match TRBD1. The V and J ends lost 8 bases and 9 bases, in that order; junction bases with no gene match: 19. This CDR3 contains 15 residues. Per the germline V gene, CDR1 is SNHLY and CDR2 is FYNNEI. The CDR3 DNA follows: TGTGCCAGCCTTACTGATCGACAGGGCGAATTGGGGCAGTACTTC. It codes for CASLTDRQGELGQYF. The full variable domain, in which reference TRBV2 and TRBJ2-7 provide the parts outside the CDR3, is EPEVTQTPSHQVTQMGQEVILRCVPISNHLYFYWYRQILGQKVEFLVSFYNNEISEKSEIFDDQFSVERPDGSNFTLKIRSTKLEDSAMYFCASLTDRQGELGQYFGPGTRLTVT.

The rearrangement joins TRBV29-1 to TRBJ2-7, with a weak D call TRBD2 (6 bases). From germline, CDR1 is SQVTM and CDR2 ANQGSEA. V lost 4 bases, J lost 5 bases, and 12 bases lay in between. The CDR3 runs to 12 residues. CDR3 nucleotide sequence: TGCAGCGTTGCCCGGGGAGGCCACGAGCAGTACTTC. As protein: CSVARGGHEQYF.

The chain employs TRBV11-3 and TRBJ2-1, with 7 bases that match TRBD1. The CDR3 extends over 14 amino acids. Per germline, CDR1 SGHNT and CDR2 YENEEA. V shed 5 bases, J shed 10 bases, and the junction held 11 bases outside the gene matches. As DNA, the CDR3 is TGTGCCAGCAGCGCTACCGGGACAGCCGTCGAGCAGTTCTTC. Residues: CASSATGTAVEQFF.

This clonotype was seen a few times. V and J are TRBV19 and TRBJ2-2; 8 bases are shared with TRBD1. This CDR3 has 16 residues. After removal of 7 bases from V and 3 bases from J, the junction contained 10 bases not matched to a gene. Germline assignment: CDR1 LNHDA and CDR2 SQIVND (reference sequence). CDR3 in DNA: TGTGCCAGTAATCCCGGACGGACAGGGTACACCGGGGAGCTGTTTTTT. It specifies CASNPGRTGYTGELFF.

The chain recombines TRBV7-9 with TRBJ2-2; 9 nucleotides match TRBD1. CDR1 is SEHNR, CDR2 FQNEAQ, per germline (reference sequence). There are 16 residues in the CDR3. V gave up 5 bases and J gave up 1 base; unmatched junction bases: 5. CDR3 amino acids: CASSGTGKKNTGELFF. In nucleotides, the CDR3 is TGTGCCAGCAGCGGGACAGGGAAAAAGAACACCGGGGAGCTGTTTTTT.

J is TRBJ2-3 and V is TRBV7-3; D might be TRBD1 (7 bases). The CDR3 totals 14 residues. CDR1 is SGHTA, CDR2 FQGTGA, per germline. The V end was cut by 5 bases, the J end by 2 bases, with 11 bases between. Here the CDR3 DNA reads TGTGCCAGCAGCCGCGGGACAGTCACAGATACGCAGTATTTT. This gives the protein CASSRGTVTDTQYF.

This clonotype occurred a few times. The rearrangement links TRBV19 to TRBJ1-1, with no clear D. This CDR3 is 13 amino acids long. From germline, CDR1 is LNHDA and CDR2 SQIVND (reference sequence). V lost 3 bases to trimming and J lost 9 bases, with 14 bases between them. This chain's CDR3 is CASSMGRKRQAFF. The CDR3 DNA sequence: TGTGCCAGTAGTATGGGCAGGAAGCGACAAGCTTTCTTT.

In its sample, this clonotype was seen a few times. In nucleotides, the CDR3 is TGTGCCAGCAGTGACGCAGGGGGACACTCCTACGAGCAGTACTTC. It is translated as CASSDAGGHSYEQYF. The rearrangement joins TRBV25-1 to TRBJ2-7; 7 bases map to TRBD1. Germline V gene data show CDR1 as MGHDK and CDR2 as SYGVNS. The CDR3 is 15 amino acids. V shed 3 bases, J shed 0 bases, and the junction held 5 bases outside the gene matches.

This clonotype was detected ten times or more. The chain links TRBV7-2 to TRBJ2-5, with D hard to call. With 5 bases removed from V and 5 bases from J, the gap between germline ends came to 12 bases. Germline CDR1 reads SGHTA; CDR2 reads FQGNSA. The CDR3 runs to 13 residues. The CDR3: CASSAGVRETQYF. The CDR3, as DNA: TGTGCCAGCAGCGCTGGAGTCAGGGAGACCCAGTACTTC. Drawing the rest from reference TRBV7-2 and TRBJ2-5, the complete variable domain is GAGVSQSPSNKVTEKGKDVELRCDPISGHTALYWYRQSLGQGLEFLIYFQGNSAPDKSGLPSDRFSAERTGGSVSTLTIQRTQQEDSAVYLCASSAGVRETQYFGPGTRLLVL.

The genes are TRBV5-5 and TRBJ2-1; 11 nucleotides line up with TRBD1. Unmatched junction bases numbered 12, after V lost 2 bases and J lost 8 bases. The germline V gene has CDR1 SGHKS and CDR2 YYEKEE (reference sequence). The CDR3 length is 17 residues. The CDR3 bases are TGTGCCAGCAGCTTTGATGAGGACAGGGGGCGCAGATATGAGCAGTTCTTC. This gives the protein CASSFDEDRGRRYEQFF.

This chain uses TRBV6-5 with TRBJ1-2; 7 bases line up with TRBD1. The CDR3 is 16 residues long. Trimming cost V 5 bases and J 0 bases; bases outside gene matches: 9. CDR1 and CDR2 (germline): MNHEY, SVGAGI. Here the CDR3 reads CASSPSGGRANYGYTF. The CDR3 DNA sequence: TGTGCCAGCAGTCCCTCAGGGGGGAGAGCTAACTATGGCTACACCTTC.

CDR3 in amino acids: CASSYYRTGGQPQHF. The DNA of the CDR3 is TGTGCCAGCAGTTACTACCGGACGGGGGGTCAGCCCCAGCATTTT. V gene TRBV6-5 combines with J gene TRBJ1-5, with TRBD1 as a possible D gene (5 bases). Germline V gives CDR1 MNHEY, CDR2 SVGAGI. This CDR3 has 15 amino acids. V shed 1 base and J shed 6 bases, with 13 bases lying between them.

About this clonotype itself: At one boundary the junction diverges from the germline segment, which might be a read error. The rearrangement joins TRBV2 to TRBJ2-7; TRBD2 matches 7 bases. The CDR3 loop spans 14 amino acids. CDR1 and CDR2 from the germline V gene are SNHLY and FYNNEI. CDR3 sequence: CASSLNPGLREQGF. CDR3 sequence (DNA): TGTGCCAGCAGCCTTAATCCGGGACTACGCGAGCAAGGGTTC.

This sequence joins TRBV7-2 and TRBJ1-1; D ambiguous. Deletions cut 5 bases from V and 5 bases from J, with 18 bases between. The CDR3 runs 15 residues. From germline, CDR1 is SGHTA and CDR2 FQGNSA. CDR3 nucleotide sequence: TGTGCCAGCAGCCCAGACCCCGGGTTTGATACTGAAGCTTTCTTT. It translates to CASSPDPGFDTEAFF. The full variable domain, rest sourced from reference TRBV7-2 and TRBJ1-1, is GAGVSQSPSNKVTEKGKDVELRCDPISGHTALYWYRQSLGQGLEFLIYFQGNSAPDKSGLPSDRFSAERTGGSVSTLTIQRTQQEDSAVYLCASSPDPGFDTEAFFGQGTRLTVV.